Presented here are 9 T cell receptor beta chains from one specimen sequenced in a study of response to subunit inactivated influenza vaccine. TCRdb re-called the RT-PCR reads with MiXCR, one entry per CDR3 protein. The sample includes 500,000 to 600,000 distinct CDR3 sequences, approximately 15% of them seen just once. The sample here was CD4+ T cells sorted from PBMCs, taken about 24 months after vaccination. Receptors were obtained from a man between 45 and 75 years old who received an inactivated influenza vaccine.

This clonotype occurred a few times. The chain recombines TRBV12-3 or TRBV12-4 with TRBJ2-3; 11 bases fit TRBD2. The CDR3 length is 15 residues. V shed 6 bases and J 2 bases; nucleotides not matched to a gene: 4. CDR3 protein: CASRGTSGHTDTQYF. CDR3 bases: TGTGCCAGCAGAGGGACTAGCGGCCACACAGATACGCAGTATTTT.

The genes are TRBV30 and TRBJ1-1; no firm D call. The V end lost 2 bases, the J end lost 1 base, and 8 bases lay between the germline ends. Germline CDR1 reads GTSNPN; CDR2 reads SVGIG (reference sequence). The CDR3 is 13 amino acids. CDR3 in DNA: TGTGCCTGGAGTCCGAAAAAGAACACTGAAGCTTTCTTT. It yields the protein CAWSPKKNTEAFF.

V and J are TRBV12-3 or TRBV12-4 and TRBJ2-4; D remains unclear. CDR3 length equals 15 residues. V lost 1 base to trimming and J lost 0 bases, with 7 bases between them. CDR3 protein: CASSLGGIAKNIQYF. CDR3 nucleotide sequence: TGTGCCAGCAGTTTAGGGGGAATAGCCAAAAACATTCAGTACTTC.

For the CDR3, the DNA is TGTGCCAGCAGCCAAAGACCACTAGCGGGGAGACTTCGGAACACCGGGGAGCTGTTTTTT. Amino acid sequence: CASSQRPLAGRLRNTGELFF. The J gene is TRBJ2-2, the V gene TRBV3-1; TRBD2 agrees at 10 bases. CDR1 and CDR2 from the germline V gene are LGHDT and YNNKEL (reference sequence). The CDR3 loop spans 20 amino acids. V shed 2 bases and J 1 base; nucleotides not matched to a gene: 13. Full variable domain (remainder filled in from reference TRBV3-1 and TRBJ2-2): DTAVSQTPKYLVTQMGNDKSIKCEQNLGHDTMYWYKQDSKKFLKIMFSYNNKELIINETVPNRFSPKSPDKAHLNLHINSLELGDSAVYFCASSQRPLAGRLRNTGELFFGEGSRLTVL.

V usage is TRBV18 and J usage is TRBJ2-1, with D uncertain. The length of the CDR3 is 14 residues. V was shortened by 2 bases and J by 4 bases, with 9 bases between the two germline ends. In germline, CDR1 is KGHSH, CDR2 LQKENI. The CDR3 DNA sequence: TGTGCCAGCTCACCAGATTTAAGTTACAATGAGCAGTTCTTC. Translation: CASSPDLSYNEQFF.

This clonotype was seen more than once but under ten times. This rearrangement joins TRBV5-1 to TRBJ1-2; the D gene is possibly TRBD1 (6 bases). CDR3 size: 14 residues. The germline V gene has CDR1 SGHRS and CDR2 YFSETQ. Trimming removed 4 bases at V and 7 bases at J, with 17 bases between. The DNA of the CDR3 is TGCGCCAGCAGCCTAAGGGACAAAGCTCGTGGCTACACCTTC. Translated, it gives CASSLRDKARGYTF.

The chain's CDR3 is CASSQDAGTGVTGELFF. DNA of the CDR3: TGTGCCAGCAGCCAAGATGCCGGGACAGGGGTTACCGGGGAGCTGTTTTTT. The V and J genes are TRBV4-2 and TRBJ2-2, with TRBD1 identical over 10 bases. CDR1 is LGHNA and CDR2 is YNFKEQ in the germline V gene. V lost 0 bases to trimming and J lost 5 bases; unmatched junction nucleotides: 6. This CDR3 is built from 17 residues.

The chain carries TRBV29-1 and TRBJ1-2; D may be TRBD1 (5 bases). V lost 4 bases to trimming and J lost 1 base, with 13 bases between them. This CDR3 contains 14 residues. The germline CDR1 and CDR2 sequences are SQVTM and ANQGSEA. DNA for the CDR3: TGCAGCGTTGCCAAGGGACGATTTAACTATGGCTACACCTTC. Its protein is CSVAKGRFNYGYTF.

The sample holds a few counts of this clonotype. The CDR3 DNA reads TGCGCCAGCAGCTTGTCTGGACAGAGGAGCTCCTATAATTCACCCCTCCACTTT. Protein: CASSLSGQRSSYNSPLHF. V and J are TRBV5-1 and TRBJ1-6; D may be TRBD1 (6 bases). There are 18 residues in the CDR3. CDR1 is SGHRS and CDR2 is YFSETQ in the germline V gene. Trimming removed 1 base from V and 0 bases from J, with 14 bases in between.